This TCR beta chain was retrieved from a study of identical twins. Via MiXCR, TCRdb re-called the 5' RACE reads, giving one row per CDR3 protein. The data contain around 500,000 distinct CDR3 sequences, 14% of them singletons. Broader study findings: Findings depended on cross-sectional statistics rather than tracking the same donors. In beta out-of-frame sequences, the excess sharing between twins was weaker. Whereas memory repertoires showed no such difference, abundant cord blood beta clonotypes carried fewer insertions.

There are 12 residues in the CDR3. V was pared by 4 bases and J by 14 bases, with 12 bases of the junction left unmatched. Germline-derived CDR1 and CDR2 are DFQATT and SNEGSKA (reference sequence). A note on this clonotype: Its antigen is still unknown.

This sample was shared with a second study, whose subject was yellow fever vaccine responses in identical twins.

This clonotype was sampled from a woman younger than 35 in good health. The J gene is TRBJ1-2, the V gene TRBV20-1; 8 bases line up with TRBD1. Sequencing input: CD4+ T cells sorted from blood. The CDR3 region has the DNA TGCAGTGCTACTCTTACAGGGGGACTATCGACCTTC. Its protein product is CSATLTGGLSTF.